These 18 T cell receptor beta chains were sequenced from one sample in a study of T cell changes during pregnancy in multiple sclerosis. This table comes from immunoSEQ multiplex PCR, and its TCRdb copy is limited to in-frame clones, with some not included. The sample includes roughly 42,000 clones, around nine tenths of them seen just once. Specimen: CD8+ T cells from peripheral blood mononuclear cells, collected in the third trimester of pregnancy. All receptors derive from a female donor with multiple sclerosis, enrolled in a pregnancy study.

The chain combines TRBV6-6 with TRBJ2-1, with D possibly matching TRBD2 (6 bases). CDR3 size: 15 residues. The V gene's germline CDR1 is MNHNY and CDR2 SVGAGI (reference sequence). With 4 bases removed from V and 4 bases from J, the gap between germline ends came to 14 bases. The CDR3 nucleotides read TGTGCCAGCAGTTTCTGGGCTAGCGATTACAATGAGCAGTTCTTC. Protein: CASSFWASDYNEQFF.

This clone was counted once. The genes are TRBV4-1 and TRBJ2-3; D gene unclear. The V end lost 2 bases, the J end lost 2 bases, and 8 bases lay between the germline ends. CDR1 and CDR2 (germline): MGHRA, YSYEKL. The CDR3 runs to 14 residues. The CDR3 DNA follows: TGCGCCAGCAGCCAAACGGGTTTCACAGATACGCAGTATTTT. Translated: CASSQTGFTDTQYF.

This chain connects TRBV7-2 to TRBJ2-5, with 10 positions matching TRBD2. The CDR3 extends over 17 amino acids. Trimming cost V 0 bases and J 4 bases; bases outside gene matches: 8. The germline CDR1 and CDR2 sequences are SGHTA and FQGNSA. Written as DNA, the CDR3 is TGTGCCAGCAGCTTAGCACGTCTAGCGGGGGATCTAGAGACCCAGTACTTC. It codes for CASSLARLAGDLETQYF.

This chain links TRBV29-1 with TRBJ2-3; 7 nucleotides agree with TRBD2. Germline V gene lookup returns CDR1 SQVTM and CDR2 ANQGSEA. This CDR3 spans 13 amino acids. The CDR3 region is CSLGAGEEDTQYF. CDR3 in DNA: TGCAGTCTCGGGGCGGGGGAGGAAGATACGCAGTATTTT.

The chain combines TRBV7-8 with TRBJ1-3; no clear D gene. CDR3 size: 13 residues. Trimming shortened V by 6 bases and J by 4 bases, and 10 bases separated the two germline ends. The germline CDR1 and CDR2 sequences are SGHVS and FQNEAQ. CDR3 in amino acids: CASRPEAGNTIYF. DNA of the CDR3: TGTGCCAGCAGACCGGAGGCGGGAAACACCATATATTTT.

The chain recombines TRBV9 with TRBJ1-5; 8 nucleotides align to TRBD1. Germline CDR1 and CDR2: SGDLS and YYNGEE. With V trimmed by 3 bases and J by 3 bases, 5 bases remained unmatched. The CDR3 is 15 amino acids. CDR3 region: CASSATGGLNQPQHF. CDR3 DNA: TGTGCCAGCAGCGCAACAGGGGGACTCAATCAGCCCCAGCATTTT. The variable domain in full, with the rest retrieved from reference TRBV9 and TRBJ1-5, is DSGVTQTPKHLITATGQRVTLRCSPRSGDLSVYWYQQSLDQGLQFLIQYYNGEERAKGNILERFSAQQFPDLHSELNLSSLELGDSALYFCASSATGGLNQPQHFGDGTRLSIL.

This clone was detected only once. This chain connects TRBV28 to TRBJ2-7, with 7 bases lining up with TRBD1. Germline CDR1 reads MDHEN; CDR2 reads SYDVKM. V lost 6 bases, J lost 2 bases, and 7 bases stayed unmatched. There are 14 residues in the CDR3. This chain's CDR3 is CASRDRKGAYEQYF. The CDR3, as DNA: TGTGCCAGCAGGGACAGGAAGGGGGCCTACGAGCAGTACTTC.

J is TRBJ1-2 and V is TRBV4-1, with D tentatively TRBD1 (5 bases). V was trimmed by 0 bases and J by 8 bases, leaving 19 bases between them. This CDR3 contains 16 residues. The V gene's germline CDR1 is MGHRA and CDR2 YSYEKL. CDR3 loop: CASSQEPAGKLYGYTF. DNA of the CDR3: TGCGCCAGCAGCCAAGAACCGGCAGGGAAGCTTTACGGCTACACCTTC.

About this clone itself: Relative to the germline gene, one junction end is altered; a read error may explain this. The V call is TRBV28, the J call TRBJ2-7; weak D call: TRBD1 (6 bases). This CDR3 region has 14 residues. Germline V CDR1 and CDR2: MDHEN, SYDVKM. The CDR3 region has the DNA TGTGCCAGCAGTTCAAACAGGGTAAACTACGAGCAGTGCTTC. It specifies CASSSNRVNYEQCF.

This CDR3 is CASSPSGGATTEAFF. CDR3 sequence (DNA): TGTGCCAGCAGCCCCTCGGGGGGGGCGACTACTGAAGCTTTCTTT. The chain joins TRBV7-3 to TRBJ1-1, with D tentatively TRBD1 (6 bases). Germline CDR1 and CDR2: SGHTA and FQGTGA. V lost 5 bases and J lost 5, with 18 bases in between. This CDR3 has 15 amino acids.

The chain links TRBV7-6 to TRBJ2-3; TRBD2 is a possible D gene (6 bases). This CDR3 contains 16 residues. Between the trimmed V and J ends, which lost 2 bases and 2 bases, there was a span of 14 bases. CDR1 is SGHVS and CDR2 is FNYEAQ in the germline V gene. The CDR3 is CASSLSPGDLTDTQYF. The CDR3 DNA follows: TGTGCCAGCAGCTTATCTCCGGGGGACCTCACAGATACGCAGTATTTT. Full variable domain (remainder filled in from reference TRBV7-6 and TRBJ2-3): GAGVSQSPRYKVTKRGQDVALRCDPISGHVSLYWYRQALGQGPEFLTYFNYEAQQDKSGLPNDRFSAERPEGSISTLTIQRTEQRDSAMYRCASSLSPGDLTDTQYFGPGTRLTVL.

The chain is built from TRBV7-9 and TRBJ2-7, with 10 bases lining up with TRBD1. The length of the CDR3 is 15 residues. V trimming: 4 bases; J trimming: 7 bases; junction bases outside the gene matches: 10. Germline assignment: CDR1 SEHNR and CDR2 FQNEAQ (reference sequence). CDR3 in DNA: TGTGCCAGCAGCTCGATGGGGACAGGGGCGTTGGAGCAGTACTTC. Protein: CASSSMGTGALEQYF.

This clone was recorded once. The CDR3 region has the DNA TGTGCCAGCAGCCGGACAGGAGGTGCTGGAAACACCATATATTTT. Protein: CASSRTGGAGNTIYF. This chain uses TRBV11-2 with TRBJ1-3; 7 nucleotides align to TRBD1. The CDR3 has 15 amino acids. Trimming cost V 5 bases and J 2 bases; bases outside gene matches: 6. Germline-derived CDR1 and CDR2 are SGHAT and FQNNGV.

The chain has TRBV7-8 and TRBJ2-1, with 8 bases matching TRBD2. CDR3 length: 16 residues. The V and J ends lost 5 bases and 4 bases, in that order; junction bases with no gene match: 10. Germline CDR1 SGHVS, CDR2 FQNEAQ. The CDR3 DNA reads TGTGCCAGCAGCCTGACTAGCGAGTCAGGTTACAATGAGCAGTTCTTC. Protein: CASSLTSESGYNEQFF.

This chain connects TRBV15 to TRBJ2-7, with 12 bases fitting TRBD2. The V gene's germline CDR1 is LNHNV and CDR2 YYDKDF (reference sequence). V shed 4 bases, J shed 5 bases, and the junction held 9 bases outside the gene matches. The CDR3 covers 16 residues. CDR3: CATSISWTSGTHEQYF. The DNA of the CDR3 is TGTGCCACCAGCATTTCCTGGACTAGCGGGACCCACGAGCAGTACTTC.

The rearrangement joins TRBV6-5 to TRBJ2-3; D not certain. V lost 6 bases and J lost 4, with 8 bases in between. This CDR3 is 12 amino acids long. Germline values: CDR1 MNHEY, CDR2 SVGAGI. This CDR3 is CASSDRADTQYF. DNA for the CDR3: TGTGCCAGCAGCGATCGCGCAGATACGCAGTATTTT.

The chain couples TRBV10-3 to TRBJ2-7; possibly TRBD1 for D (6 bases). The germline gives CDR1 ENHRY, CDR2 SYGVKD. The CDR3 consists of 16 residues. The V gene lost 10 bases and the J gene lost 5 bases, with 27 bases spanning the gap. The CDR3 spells CATRDVQGQVSDEQYF. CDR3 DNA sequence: TGTGCCACTCGCGACGTACAGGGTCAAGTATCCGACGAGCAGTACTTC.

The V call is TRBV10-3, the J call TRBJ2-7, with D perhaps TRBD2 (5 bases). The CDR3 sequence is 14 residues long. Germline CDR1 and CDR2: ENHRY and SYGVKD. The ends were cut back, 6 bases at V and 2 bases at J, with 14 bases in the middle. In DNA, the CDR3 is TGTGCCATCAGCTTTCAGCGGAGCGCCTACGAGCAGTACTTC. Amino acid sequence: CAISFQRSAYEQYF.